This T cell receptor (beta chain) was captured in a study of T-cell reconstitution after alpha-beta-depleted transplantation in children. Study-level findings and limits: Newly produced T cells mostly provided counts and TCRbeta diversity after one year, as hyperexpanded clones declined. Reported findings indicate that, about two months after transplant, alpha-beta T cells came from several hundred expanded clones, which were derived from non-depleted graft cells. Some patients showed high day-60 TCRbeta diversity, which derived from surviving recipient T cells and thymic progenitors.

V was pared by 3 bases and J by 5 bases, with 3 bases of the junction left unmatched. CDR3 length: 15 amino acids. CDR1 and CDR2 from the germline V gene are LGHNA and YNFKEQ. As regards this clonotype: Its antigen is not known.

Unique molecular identifiers were incorporated during preparation of the TCRbeta library. MiXCR, applied by TCRdb to the PCR reads, yields one record per CDR3 protein. The sample includes under 850,000 distinct CDR3 sequences, around 14% of them seen just once. The source was PBMCs, collected before TCRalphabeta/CD19-depleted stem cell transplant. This rearrangement joins TRBV4-2 to TRBJ2-1; TRBD2 aligns across 11 bases. This clonotype was sampled from a girl aged 2-9 years with congenital amegakaryocytic thrombocytopenia, due to receive a stem cell transplant. CDR3 DNA: TGTGCCAGCAGCCATCCGGGACTAGCGGACAATGAGCAGTTCTTC. Its translation is CASSHPGLADNEQFF.